What follows are 13 T cell receptor beta chains derived from one specimen sequenced in a study of blood T cell repertoires in COVID-19. Repertoires were generated with immunoSEQ multiplex PCR, while TCRdb's copy carries only in-frame clones and drops some. This sample has under 300,000 clones; 85% occur once, and the top ten carry 10% to 15%. The sequencing input was peripheral blood. These TCRs come from a human donor in a cohort sampled during active COVID-19.

The chain couples TRBV28 to TRBJ2-1; TRBD2 matches at 7 bases. Germline values: CDR1 MDHEN, CDR2 SYDVKM. V was pared by 3 bases and J by 7 bases, with 15 bases of the junction left unmatched. The CDR3 sequence is 17 residues long. CDR3 in amino acids: CASSFQPGRERFNEQFF. CDR3 DNA: TGTGCCAGCAGTTTCCAACCTGGGCGGGAGAGGTTTAATGAGCAGTTCTTC.

The table lists this clone with a count of one. The chain couples TRBV7-2 to TRBJ2-3; 8 nucleotides line up with TRBD2. Germline values: CDR1 SGHTA, CDR2 FQGNSA. The CDR3 spans 19 residues. Losses at the gene ends were 0 bases for V and 0 bases for J; bases not matched to a gene: 11. CDR3 DNA sequence: TGTGCCAGCAGCTTAGCAATGGGGCTAGCGGGCCCAAGCACAGATACGCAGTATTTT. This gives the protein CASSLAMGLAGPSTDTQYF.

The V gene is TRBV9, the J gene TRBJ2-1; a possible D gene is TRBD2 (5 bases). Per germline, CDR1 SGDLS and CDR2 YYNGEE. This CDR3 spans 12 amino acids. The V and J ends lost 0 bases and 9 bases respectively, with 7 bases between them. This CDR3 reads CASSVVGGEQFF. The CDR3 DNA follows: TGTGCCAGCAGCGTAGTTGGAGGTGAGCAGTTCTTC.

The J gene is TRBJ2-1, the V gene TRBV19; 7 bases agree with TRBD2. The CDR3 is 15 residues long. The junction had 7 bases not matched to a gene; V was cut back by 5 bases and J by 3 bases. Germline loops: CDR1 LNHDA, CDR2 SQIVND (reference sequence). This CDR3 is CASSPQAGLYNEQFF. CDR3 coding DNA: TGTGCCAGTAGTCCCCAAGCGGGACTCTACAATGAGCAGTTCTTC.

The chain is built from TRBV5-4 and TRBJ2-1; 9 bases map to TRBD2. The CDR3 spans 15 residues. After removal of 0 bases from V and 2 bases from J, the junction contained 0 bases not matched to a gene. Germline CDR1 and CDR2: SGHNT and YYREEE (reference sequence). This chain's CDR3 is CASSLASGTYNEQFF. CDR3 DNA: TGTGCCAGCAGCTTGGCTAGCGGGACCTACAATGAGCAGTTCTTC.

This clone was observed once. The gene calls are TRBV5-5 and TRBJ2-5; 8 nucleotides agree with TRBD1. The ends lost 4 bases at V and 2 bases at J; junction bases unmatched: 7. The germline V gene encodes CDR1 SGHKS and CDR2 YYEKEE (reference sequence). The CDR3 sequence is 15 residues long. CDR3 sequence (DNA): TGTGCCAGCAGCCTCGGCAGGGGGCGACAAGAGACCCAGTACTTC. It specifies CASSLGRGRQETQYF.

The V and J genes are TRBV11-2 and TRBJ2-7; 8 bases line up with TRBD2. CDR3 length equals 14 residues. Germline CDR1 SGHAT, CDR2 FQNNGV. The V segment lost 5 bases and the J segment 5 bases; nucleotides outside the gene matches: 8. The CDR3 here is CASSRFSGINEQYF. The CDR3 bases are TGTGCCAGCAGCCGTTTTAGCGGGATCAACGAGCAGTACTTC.

The chain has TRBV5-1 and TRBJ2-7; D unresolved. V was trimmed by 5 bases and J by 1 base, leaving 13 bases between them. CDR1 and CDR2 from the germline V gene are SGHRS and YFSETQ. There are 14 residues in the CDR3. The CDR3 DNA reads TGCGCCAGCAGATCTACCTCGTCGTCCTACGAGCAGTACTTC. Protein product: CASRSTSSSYEQYF.

This chain links TRBV3-1 (or the pseudogene TRBV3-2) with TRBJ1-6, with unresolved D. V was trimmed by 0 bases and J by 15 bases, leaving 15 bases between them. This CDR3 has 14 residues. Germline V gives CDR1 LGHDT, CDR2 YNNKEL (reference sequence). The CDR3 DNA sequence: TGTGCCAGCAGCCAAGATAGCGTTGTCGTTGTCCTCCACTTT. This translates into CASSQDSVVVVLHF.

The chain employs TRBV2 and TRBJ1-2, with 7 bases that match TRBD1. Germline trimming cut 1 base from V and 5 bases from J; bases unmatched to any gene: 7. There are 15 residues in the CDR3. In germline, CDR1 is SNHLY, CDR2 FYNNEI. CDR3 sequence (DNA): TGTGCCAGCAGTGAAGGGCTGGGACAGCCGTATGGCTACACCTTC. Residues: CASSEGLGQPYGYTF.

This clone was recorded a few times. The chain couples TRBV3-1 (or the pseudogene TRBV3-2) to TRBJ2-2; 11 bases match TRBD2. V trimming: 4 bases; J trimming: 8 bases; junction bases outside the gene matches: 9. This CDR3 spans 16 amino acids. CDR1 and CDR2 (germline): LGHDT, YNNKEL (reference sequence). The CDR3: CASSPRLAGKRGELFF. In DNA, the CDR3 is TGTGCCAGCAGCCCGAGACTAGCGGGAAAGAGAGGGGAGCTGTTTTTT.

The genes are TRBV7-9 and TRBJ2-7; D possibly corresponds to TRBD2 (5 bases). Germline-derived CDR1 and CDR2 are SEHNR and FQNEAQ (reference sequence). The CDR3 has 12 amino acids. V was pared by 4 bases and J by 6 bases, with 10 bases between. The CDR3 nucleotides read TGTGCCAGCAGCTCTCGAGAGGGCGAGCAGTACTTC. It yields the protein CASSSREGEQYF.

This clone appeared a single time. The V and J genes are TRBV7-2 and TRBJ2-2, with 7 positions matching TRBD1. This CDR3 has 16 amino acids. Germline V gene data show CDR1 as SGHTA and CDR2 as FQGNSA. V lost 1 base to trimming and J lost 1 base; unmatched junction nucleotides: 3. CDR3 in amino acids: CASSLGQGENTGELFF. Here the CDR3 DNA reads TGTGCCAGCAGCTTAGGGCAGGGGGAGAACACCGGGGAGCTGTTTTTT.